Below are 19 T cell receptor beta chains sequenced from a single sample in a study of blood T cell repertoires in COVID-19. Some clones are missing from TCRdb's copy, which holds only in-frame ones; the method was immunoSEQ multiplex PCR. The table shows about 180,000 clones, with 88% occurring only once. Material: PBMCs or T cells enriched from blood (not recorded which). The receptors were gathered from a woman between 18 and 29 years old who had recovered from COVID-19.

The chain has TRBV27 and TRBJ1-4, with 7 bases matching TRBD1. The germline CDR1 and CDR2 sequences are MNHEY and SMNVEV (reference sequence). CDR3 length equals 16 residues. With 6 bases clipped from V and 0 bases from J, the junction kept 7 bases outside the gene matches. For the CDR3, the DNA is TGTGCCAGCAGACGGGACAGAGTAACAACTAATGAAAAACTGTTTTTT. It encodes CASRRDRVTTNEKLFF.

The chain uses TRBV30 and TRBJ2-7; TRBD1 matches 7 bases. The CDR3 runs to 12 residues. The V gene's germline CDR1 is GTSNPN and CDR2 SVGIG (reference sequence). Trimming cost V 8 bases and J 7 bases; bases outside gene matches: 11. The CDR3 loop is CATTTGFREQYF. The CDR3, as DNA: TGTGCCACCACGACAGGGTTCAGAGAGCAGTACTTC.

The V call is TRBV19, the J call TRBJ2-7; 7 bases agree with TRBD1. This CDR3 comprises 14 residues. V was pared by 8 bases and J by 5 bases, with 12 bases of the junction left unmatched. Germline lookup yields CDR1 LNHDA and CDR2 SQIVND (reference sequence). The CDR3 here is CASGYRDRRDEQYF. CDR3 coding DNA: TGTGCCAGTGGGTACCGGGACAGAAGAGACGAGCAGTACTTC.

The chain carries TRBV4-2 and TRBJ2-1; a weak D match, TRBD2 (5 bases). The CDR3 consists of 15 residues. The germline gives CDR1 LGHNA, CDR2 YNFKEQ. V lost 1 base, J lost 7 bases, and 14 bases lay in between. The CDR3 here is CASSQGSGTENEQFF. Here the CDR3 DNA reads TGTGCCAGCAGCCAAGGGAGCGGTACGGAGAATGAGCAGTTCTTC.

Only a few counts were recorded for this clone. The rearrangement joins TRBV5-4 to TRBJ1-6, with D possibly TRBD1 on 6 matching bases. V lost 4 bases, J lost 7 bases, and 18 bases lay in between. The CDR3 spans 16 residues. CDR1 SGHNT and CDR2 YYREEE come from the germline V gene (reference sequence). The CDR3 bases are TGTGCCAGCAGCCTCAGGGTCGGACAGCCGAATTCACCCCTCCACTTT. This gives the protein CASSLRVGQPNSPLHF.

The gene calls are TRBV14 and TRBJ2-7; D is possibly TRBD1 (6 bases). The germline gives CDR1 SGHDN, CDR2 FVKESK. V was cut by 0 bases and J by 2 bases, with 11 bases left in between. The CDR3 sequence is 15 residues long. CDR3 DNA sequence: TGTGCCAGCAGCCAAGATTTAGGACAGCCCTACGAGCAGTACTTC. As protein: CASSQDLGQPYEQYF.

The rearrangement uses TRBV27 and TRBJ2-7, with TRBD2 identical over 8 bases. The ends lost 2 bases at V and 2 bases at J; junction bases unmatched: 5. The CDR3 is 15 amino acids. CDR1 is MNHEY and CDR2 is SMNVEV in the germline V gene (reference sequence). CDR3 sequence: CASSLAGGVPYEQYF. DNA of the CDR3: TGTGCCAGCAGTTTAGCGGGGGGAGTCCCCTACGAGCAGTACTTC.

V is TRBV18 and J is TRBJ1-3; 7 bases are shared with TRBD1. In germline, CDR1 is KGHSH, CDR2 LQKENI. V lost 6 bases and J lost 1; bases outside the gene matches: 3. CDR3 length equals 14 residues. The CDR3 sequence: CASSPGQSGNTIYF. The DNA for the CDR3 is TGTGCCAGCTCCCCGGGACAGTCTGGAAACACCATATATTTT.

The genes are TRBV19 and TRBJ2-7; D might be TRBD1 (7 bases). This CDR3 has 17 amino acids. From germline, CDR1 is LNHDA and CDR2 SQIVND (reference sequence). Trimming removed 2 bases at V and 2 bases at J, with 19 bases between. This chain's CDR3 is CASSIISPAGQTYEQYF. The CDR3 DNA reads as TGTGCCAGTAGTATAATCTCCCCTGCGGGACAGACCTACGAGCAGTACTTC.

J is TRBJ2-7 and V is TRBV7-8; 7 bases fit TRBD1. Germline V gene sequence: CDR1 SGHVS, CDR2 FQNEAQ. V dropped 1 base and J dropped 3; count of bases not matched to a gene: 24. This CDR3 is 21 amino acids long. CDR3 sequence reads: CASSLGRFSAGTAFNYYEQYF. In DNA form, the CDR3 reads TGTGCCAGCAGCTTAGGGAGGTTTTCGGCCGGGACAGCCTTTAACTACTACGAGCAGTACTTC.

J is TRBJ2-1 and V is TRBV10-3; 9 nucleotides agree with TRBD2. Germline CDR1 ENHRY, CDR2 SYGVKD. With 11 bases clipped from V and 5 bases from J, the junction kept 10 bases outside the gene matches. The CDR3 totals 14 residues. The CDR3 nucleotides are TGTGCCTGTCGCGGCGCGGGGGGGAACAATGAGCAGTTCTTC. Translated, it gives CACRGAGGNNEQFF.

The gene calls are TRBV7-2 and TRBJ2-3; maybe TRBD1 (6 bases). Germline V gene lookup returns CDR1 SGHTA and CDR2 FQGNSA. The CDR3 contains 15 residues. The V end was cut by 1 base, the J end by 5 bases, with 13 bases between. CDR3 DNA: TGTGCCAGCAGCTTAGTGGGGGCTAGTCAAGATACGCAGTATTTT. It yields the protein CASSLVGASQDTQYF.

The V and J genes are TRBV19 and TRBJ1-1, with D unclear. CDR1 and CDR2 from the germline V gene are LNHDA and SQIVND (reference sequence). Trimming pared 7 bases from V and 3 bases from J, leaving 15 bases between. The length of the CDR3 is 14 residues. The CDR3 sequence: CASTEGVIHTEAFF. The CDR3 DNA reads TGTGCCAGTACAGAGGGAGTGATCCACACTGAAGCTTTCTTT.

CDR3 coding DNA: TGTGCCACCAGGGACAGGGAGGGAGGAGGCTACACCTTC. Translated: CATRDREGGGYTF. This chain uses TRBV24-1 with TRBJ1-2; 8 nucleotides agree with TRBD1. The ends lost 7 bases at V and 8 bases at J; junction bases unmatched: 8. This CDR3 comprises 13 residues. CDR1 KGHDR and CDR2 SFDVKD come from the germline V gene.

V is TRBV25-1 and J is TRBJ1-3, with D possibly matching TRBD1 (5 bases). Germline V gives CDR1 MGHDK, CDR2 SYGVNS. V was shortened by 5 bases and J by 3 bases, with 14 bases between the two germline ends. This CDR3 has 15 amino acids. The CDR3: CASSSQGTFGNTIYF. CDR3 DNA: TGTGCCAGCAGTTCCCAGGGCACGTTTGGAAACACCATATATTTT.

This sequence joins TRBV27 and TRBJ1-3, with D uncertain. The CDR3 consists of 16 residues. Germline lookup yields CDR1 MNHEY and CDR2 SMNVEV (reference sequence). The V end lost 5 bases, the J end lost 1 base, and 15 bases lay between the germline ends. CDR3: CASSPGSTRSGNTIYF. Written as DNA, the CDR3 is TGTGCCAGCAGTCCGGGATCCACTAGGTCTGGAAACACCATATATTTT.

This chain connects TRBV5-1 to TRBJ2-7, with TRBD1 matching 9 bases. Germline values: CDR1 SGHRS, CDR2 YFSETQ. The junction had 5 bases not matched to a gene; V was cut back by 7 bases and J by 3 bases. This CDR3 has 13 amino acids. CDR3 coding DNA: TGCGCCAGCGCTGGGACAGGGAGCTACGAGCAGTACTTC. Its translation is CASAGTGSYEQYF.

The J gene is TRBJ2-3, the V gene TRBV9; tentative D call: TRBD1 (6 bases). CDR1 SGDLS and CDR2 YYNGEE come from the germline V gene. The CDR3 contains 15 residues. V was pared by 1 base and J by 2 bases, with 11 bases between. CDR3 sequence reads: CASSVSGHYTDTQYF. In nucleotides, the CDR3 is TGTGCCAGCAGCGTATCGGGACACTACACAGATACGCAGTATTTT. Together with reference TRBV9 and TRBJ2-3, the CDR3 gives the full variable domain: DSGVTQTPKHLITATGQRVTLRCSPRSGDLSVYWYQQSLDQGLQFLIQYYNGEERAKGNILERFSAQQFPDLHSELNLSSLELGDSALYFCASSVSGHYTDTQYFGPGTRLTVL.

The chain couples TRBV7-9 to TRBJ2-1; TRBD2 aligns across 9 bases. The germline V gene encodes CDR1 SEHNR and CDR2 FQNEAQ (reference sequence). The CDR3 is made up of 14 amino acids. Losses at the gene ends were 1 base for V and 9 bases for J; bases not matched to a gene: 4. The CDR3 protein is CASSLGTSVIEQFF. In DNA, the CDR3 is TGTGCCAGCAGCTTAGGGACTAGCGTCATTGAGCAGTTCTTC. Using reference TRBV7-9 and TRBJ2-1 for the parts outside the CDR3, the full variable domain is DTGVSQNPRHKITKRGQNVTFRCDPISEHNRLYWYRQTLGQGPEFLTYFQNEAQLEKSRLLSDRFSAERPKGSFSTLEIQRTEQGDSAMYLCASSLGTSVIEQFFGPGTRLTVL.